This is a list of T cell receptor beta chains from one sample in a study of identical twins. In TCRdb, the 5' RACE reads were re-called with MiXCR into one record per CDR3 protein. Found here are just over 450,000 distinct CDR3 sequences, more than 13% of them singletons; the top ten hold 0.5% to 0.65%. Another study also made use of these data, one on yellow fever vaccine responses in identical twins.

The sample comprised CD4+ T cells sorted from blood. The receptors stem from a woman aged 18-29 years in good health. CDR3s include the opening cysteine and the closing phenylalanine or tryptophan. D genes are given only for firm matches. Expanded clones are given a class, and other clones once, few, many or no size at all.

v_gene: TRBV5-1; abundance: -; d_gene: TRBD1; j_gene: TRBJ2-1; CDR3nt: TGCGCCAGCAGCATCCAGACAGGGGTCCGCTCCGAGCAGTTCTTC; CDR3aa: CASSIQTGVRSEQFF
v_gene: TRBV12-3/TRBV12-4; abundance: few; d_gene: -; j_gene: TRBJ1-2; CDR3nt: TGTGCCAGCAGTTGGGGGAATACTAACTATGGCTACACCTTC; CDR3aa: CASSWGNTNYGYTF
v_gene: TRBV5-1; abundance: -; d_gene: -; j_gene: TRBJ1-1; CDR3nt: TGCGCCAGCAGCTTGGTCGGGGGAGTGAACACTGAAGCTTTCTTT; CDR3aa: CASSLVGGVNTEAFF
v_gene: TRBV7-9; abundance: few; d_gene: -; j_gene: TRBJ2-7; CDR3nt: TGTGCCAGCAGCGTTAGTAACTACGAGCAGTACTTC; CDR3aa: CASSVSNYEQYF
v_gene: TRBV29-1; abundance: many; d_gene: -; j_gene: TRBJ2-7; CDR3nt: TGCAGCGTTGAAGATCAAAGGGACTTAGAGCAGTACTTC; CDR3aa: CSVEDQRDLEQYF
v_gene: TRBV28; abundance: few; d_gene: TRBD2; j_gene: TRBJ2-2; CDR3nt: TGTGCCAGCAATGGGGGACTATACAACACCGGGGAGCTGTTTTTT; CDR3aa: CASNGGLYNTGELFF
v_gene: TRBV3-1; abundance: few; d_gene: TRBD2; j_gene: TRBJ2-1; CDR3nt: TGTGCCAGCAGAAGACTAGCGGGCGCGCCGAGCTCCTACAATGAGCAGTTCTTC; CDR3aa: CASRRLAGAPSSYNEQFF
v_gene: TRBV18; abundance: few; d_gene: TRBD1; j_gene: TRBJ2-1; CDR3nt: TGTGCCAGCTCACCACTGGGACAGGGGGTGCGTAATGAGCAGTTCTTC; CDR3aa: CASSPLGQGVRNEQFF
v_gene: TRBV6-1; abundance: -; d_gene: TRBD1; j_gene: TRBJ1-6; CDR3nt: TGTGCCAGCAGTCCCCGGGACAGGGGATATTCACCCCTCCACTTT; CDR3aa: CASSPRDRGYSPLHF
v_gene: TRBV29-1; abundance: -; d_gene: TRBD1; j_gene: TRBJ2-5; CDR3nt: TGCAGCGTCGATGGGACAGGCCAAGAGACCCAGTACTTC; CDR3aa: CSVDGTGQETQYF
v_gene: TRBV12-5; abundance: -; d_gene: TRBD2; j_gene: TRBJ2-1; CDR3nt: TGTGCTAGTGGTTTGGGGACTAGCGGGAGCCACAATGAGCAGTTCTTC; CDR3aa: CASGLGTSGSHNEQFF
v_gene: TRBV6-4; abundance: -; d_gene: TRBD2; j_gene: TRBJ2-1; CDR3nt: TGTGCCAGCAGTGACTCCAGCGGGAGAGCGAGGAATGAGCAGTTCTTC; CDR3aa: CASSDSSGRARNEQFF
v_gene: TRBV10-1; abundance: many; d_gene: TRBD1; j_gene: TRBJ2-7; CDR3nt: TGCGCCAGCAGTGCCGGGACAGGGGGTACCTACGAGCAGTACTTC; CDR3aa: CASSAGTGGTYEQYF
v_gene: TRBV28; abundance: -; d_gene: -; j_gene: TRBJ2-3; CDR3nt: TGTGCCAGCAGTTCCAATGCAGATACGCAGTATTTT; CDR3aa: CASSSNADTQYF
v_gene: TRBV6-5; abundance: few; d_gene: TRBD1; j_gene: TRBJ2-3; CDR3nt: TGTGCCAGCAGTTACTCGAACAGGGGGACAACAGATACGCAGTATTTT; CDR3aa: CASSYSNRGTTDTQYF
v_gene: TRBV5-1; abundance: many; d_gene: TRBD2; j_gene: TRBJ2-1; CDR3nt: TGCGCCAGCAGCTTGGGACTAGCGGTCTACAATGAGCAGTTCTTC; CDR3aa: CASSLGLAVYNEQFF
v_gene: TRBV12-3/TRBV12-4; abundance: few; d_gene: TRBD2; j_gene: TRBJ2-7; CDR3nt: TGTGCCAGCAGGGCGACTAGCGGTACGACCTACGAGCAGTACTTC; CDR3aa: CASRATSGTTYEQYF
v_gene: TRBV5-1; abundance: few; d_gene: -; j_gene: TRBJ1-6; CDR3nt: TGCGCCAGCAGCTTGGGCCAGACCGCCAATTCACCCCTCCACTTT; CDR3aa: CASSLGQTANSPLHF
v_gene: TRBV7-9; abundance: few; d_gene: -; j_gene: TRBJ2-1; CDR3nt: TGTGCCAGCAGCACAACCAGGGGGGGAAACAATGAGCAGTTCTTC; CDR3aa: CASSTTRGGNNEQFF
v_gene: TRBV28; abundance: -; d_gene: TRBD2; j_gene: TRBJ2-2; CDR3nt: TGTGCCAGCAGCGTCGGGACTAGCGGCCATTCTTTCACCGGGGAGCTGTTTTTT; CDR3aa: CASSVGTSGHSFTGELFF
v_gene: TRBV10-3; abundance: many; d_gene: -; j_gene: TRBJ2-7; CDR3nt: TGTGCCATCAGAAAAGCTCAGGGAGGACTCGACGAGCAGTACTTC; CDR3aa: CAIRKAQGGLDEQYF
v_gene: TRBV11-2; abundance: few; d_gene: TRBD2; j_gene: TRBJ2-2; CDR3nt: TGTGCCAGCAGCTACGGGGGGGCGGAAGGGGAGCTGTTTTTT; CDR3aa: CASSYGGAEGELFF
v_gene: TRBV2; abundance: -; d_gene: -; j_gene: TRBJ1-6; CDR3nt: TGTGCCAGCAGTGTGAGGCAGGGGAAATCACCCCTCCACTTT; CDR3aa: CASSVRQGKSPLHF
v_gene: TRBV7-8; abundance: -; d_gene: -; j_gene: TRBJ2-2; CDR3nt: TGTGCCAGCAGCTTGACGGGCGGGGGCCGGAACACCGGGGAGCTGTTTTTT; CDR3aa: CASSLTGGGRNTGELFF
v_gene: TRBV2; abundance: -; d_gene: -; j_gene: TRBJ2-3; CDR3nt: TGTGCCAGCAGTGAAGCAACTTTTGATACGCAGTATTTT; CDR3aa: CASSEATFDTQYF
v_gene: TRBV27; abundance: -; d_gene: -; j_gene: TRBJ1-1; CDR3nt: TGTGCCAGCGGCTCCACTGAAGCTTTCTTT; CDR3aa: CASGSTEAFF
v_gene: TRBV10-2; abundance: -; d_gene: TRBD1; j_gene: TRBJ2-3; CDR3nt: TGCGCCAGCAGGAGGACAGGGGGCTCGGCAGATACGCAGTATTTT; CDR3aa: CASRRTGGSADTQYF
v_gene: TRBV11-2; abundance: -; d_gene: -; j_gene: TRBJ2-7; CDR3nt: TGTGCCAGCAGCTTAGAGGGCAGGGGCGAGCAGTACTTC; CDR3aa: CASSLEGRGEQYF
v_gene: TRBV29-1; abundance: -; d_gene: -; j_gene: TRBJ2-2; CDR3nt: TGCAGCGTTGACGGACTATCCACCGGGGAGCTGTTTTTT; CDR3aa: CSVDGLSTGELFF
v_gene: TRBV5-1; abundance: few; d_gene: TRBD2; j_gene: TRBJ2-1; CDR3nt: TGCGCCAGCAGCTTGGGGTTAGCGGGTAGCTCCTACAATGAGCAGTTCTTC; CDR3aa: CASSLGLAGSSYNEQFF
v_gene: TRBV10-3; abundance: -; d_gene: -; j_gene: TRBJ1-1; CDR3nt: TGTGCCCCCAAAGATCACCGGAACACTGAAGCTTTCTTT; CDR3aa: CAPKDHRNTEAFF
v_gene: TRBV3-1; abundance: many; d_gene: -; j_gene: TRBJ2-7; CDR3nt: TGTGCCAGCAGCCAAGGGGCCTACGAGCAGTACTTC; CDR3aa: CASSQGAYEQYF
v_gene: TRBV21-1; abundance: few; d_gene: -; j_gene: TRBJ2-7; CDR3nt: TGTGCCAGCAGCAACTTACTAGCGGAGTTCTACGAGCAGTACTTC; CDR3aa: CASSNLLAEFYEQYF
v_gene: TRBV7-2; abundance: few; d_gene: TRBD1; j_gene: TRBJ2-7; CDR3nt: TGTGCCAGCAGCCCGTGGGACAGGGTCGAGCAGTACTTC; CDR3aa: CASSPWDRVEQYF
v_gene: TRBV20-1; abundance: few; d_gene: -; j_gene: TRBJ1-2; CDR3nt: TGCAGTCTAAATATACCGAGGGATGGCTACACCTTC; CDR3aa: CSLNIPRDGYTF
v_gene: TRBV5-5; abundance: -; d_gene: TRBD2; j_gene: TRBJ2-2; CDR3nt: TGTGCCAGCGGACTAGCGGGGGCCCTCGGGGAGCTGTTTTTT; CDR3aa: CASGLAGALGELFF
v_gene: TRBV28; abundance: -; d_gene: TRBD2; j_gene: TRBJ2-3; CDR3nt: TGTGCCAGCAGTTTATCCCTACTAGCGGGAGTCGCAGATACGCAGTATTTT; CDR3aa: CASSLSLLAGVADTQYF
v_gene: TRBV11-1; abundance: few; d_gene: TRBD1; j_gene: TRBJ2-7; CDR3nt: TGTGCCAGCAGCTTAGCCAGGGGGCGGAACGCCATCCATCCCTACGAGCAGTACTTC; CDR3aa: CASSLARGRNAIHPYEQYF
v_gene: TRBV6-5; abundance: -; d_gene: TRBD1; j_gene: TRBJ2-7; CDR3nt: TGTGCCAGCAGTTACTCGTTTTTGGACAGGACCTACGAGCAGTACTTC; CDR3aa: CASSYSFLDRTYEQYF
v_gene: TRBV20-1; abundance: few; d_gene: -; j_gene: TRBJ2-1; CDR3nt: TGCAGTGCTAGGCGGCCTAGCTCCTACAATGAGCAGTTCTTC; CDR3aa: CSARRPSSYNEQFF
v_gene: TRBV7-2; abundance: few; d_gene: TRBD1; j_gene: TRBJ2-1; CDR3nt: TGTGCCAGCAGCAAGAACAGGGGATCATCCTACAATGAGCAGTTCTTC; CDR3aa: CASSKNRGSSYNEQFF
v_gene: TRBV6-2/TRBV6-3; abundance: few; d_gene: -; j_gene: TRBJ2-3; CDR3nt: TGTGCCAGCAGTTACGCCATTACTAGGAAATCTAGCACAGATACGCAGTATTTT; CDR3aa: CASSYAITRKSSTDTQYF
v_gene: TRBV6-2/TRBV6-3; abundance: -; d_gene: -; j_gene: TRBJ1-5; CDR3nt: TGTGCCAGCAGGGTATTGGGGGCAGTAGGTCAGCCCCAGCATTTT; CDR3aa: CASRVLGAVGQPQHF